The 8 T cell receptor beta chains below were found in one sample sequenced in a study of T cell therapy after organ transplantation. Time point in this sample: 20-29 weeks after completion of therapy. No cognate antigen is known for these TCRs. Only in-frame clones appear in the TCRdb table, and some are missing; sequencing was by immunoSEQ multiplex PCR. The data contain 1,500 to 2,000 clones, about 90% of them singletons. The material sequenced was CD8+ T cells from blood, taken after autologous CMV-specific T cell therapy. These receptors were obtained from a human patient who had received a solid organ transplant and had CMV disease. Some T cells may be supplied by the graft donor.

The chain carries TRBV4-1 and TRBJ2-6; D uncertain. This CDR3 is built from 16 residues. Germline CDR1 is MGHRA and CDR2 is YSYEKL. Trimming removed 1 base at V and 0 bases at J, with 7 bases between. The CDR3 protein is CASSQVASSGANVLTF. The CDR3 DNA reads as TGCGCCAGCAGCCAAGTTGCGAGCTCTGGGGCCAACGTCCTGACTTTC.

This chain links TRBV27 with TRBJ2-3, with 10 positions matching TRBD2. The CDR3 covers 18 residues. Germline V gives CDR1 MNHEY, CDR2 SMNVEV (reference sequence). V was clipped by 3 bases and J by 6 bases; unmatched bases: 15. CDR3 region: CASSFRIAGGGGLDTQYF. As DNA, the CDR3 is TGTGCCAGCAGTTTTAGGATAGCGGGAGGAGGGGGGTTGGATACGCAGTATTTT.

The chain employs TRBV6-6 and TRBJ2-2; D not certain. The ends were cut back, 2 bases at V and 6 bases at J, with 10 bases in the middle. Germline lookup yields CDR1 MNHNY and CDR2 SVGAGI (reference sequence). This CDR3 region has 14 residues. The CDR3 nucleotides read TGTGCCAGCAGTTACAAGCTTGGCCCCGGGGAGCTGTTTTTT. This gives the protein CASSYKLGPGELFF.

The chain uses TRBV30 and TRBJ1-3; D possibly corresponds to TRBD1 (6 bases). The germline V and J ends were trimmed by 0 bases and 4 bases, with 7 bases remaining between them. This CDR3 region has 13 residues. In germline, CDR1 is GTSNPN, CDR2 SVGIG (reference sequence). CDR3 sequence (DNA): TGTGCCTGGAGTGTAACAGGGGGAAACACCATATATTTT. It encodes CAWSVTGGNTIYF.

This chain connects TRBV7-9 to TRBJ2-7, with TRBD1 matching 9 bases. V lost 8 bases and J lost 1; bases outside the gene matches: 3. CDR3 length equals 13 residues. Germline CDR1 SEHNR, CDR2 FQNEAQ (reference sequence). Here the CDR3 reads CASEQGASYEQYF. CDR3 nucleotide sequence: TGTGCCAGCGAACAGGGGGCATCCTACGAGCAGTACTTC. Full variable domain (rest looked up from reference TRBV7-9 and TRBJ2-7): DTGVSQNPRHKITKRGQNVTFRCDPISEHNRLYWYRQTLGQGPEFLTYFQNEAQLEKSRLLSDRFSAERPKGSFSTLEIQRTEQGDSAMYLCASEQGASYEQYFGPGTRLTVT.

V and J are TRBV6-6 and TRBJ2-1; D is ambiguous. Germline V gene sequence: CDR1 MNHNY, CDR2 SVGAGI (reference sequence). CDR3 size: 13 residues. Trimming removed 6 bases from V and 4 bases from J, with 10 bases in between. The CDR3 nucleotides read TGTGCCAGCAGCACCAAGGCATACAATGAGCAGTTCTTC. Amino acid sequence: CASSTKAYNEQFF.

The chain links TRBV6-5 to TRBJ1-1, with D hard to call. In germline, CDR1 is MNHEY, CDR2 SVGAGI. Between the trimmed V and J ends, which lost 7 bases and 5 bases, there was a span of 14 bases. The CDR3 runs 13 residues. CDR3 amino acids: CASIVYGKTEAFF. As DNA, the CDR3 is TGTGCCAGCATCGTTTACGGAAAGACTGAAGCTTTCTTT.

In nucleotides, the CDR3 is TGTGCCAGCAGCCAAGTGGAGGGAGCCGACAATGAGCAGTTCTTC. This encodes CASSQVEGADNEQFF. The rearrangement links TRBV4-2 to TRBJ2-1, with a tentative D call TRBD2 (6 bases). The germline V and J ends were trimmed by 1 base and 5 bases, with 12 bases remaining between them. Per the germline V gene, CDR1 is LGHNA and CDR2 is YNFKEQ. This CDR3 is 15 amino acids long.